There are many counts of the clone carrying this T cell receptor beta chain. The data belong to a study of regulatory T cells in long-lasting Graves disease. Investigators prepared the TCR beta libraries by applying iRepertoire HTBI primers and Arm-PCR of CDR3 regions. One entry per CDR3 protein, called by TCRdb with MiXCR from the multiplex PCR reads. This table holds some 420,000 distinct CDR3 sequences, under 25% found once. The time point here: persistent/refractory GD, antithyroid drugs over 5 years with positive TRAb. Isolated PBMC RNA provided the starting material for the TCR library. Germline loops: CDR1 SGHAT, CDR2 FQNNGV. V lost 3 bases and J 9 bases, leaving 15 bases between the germline ends. This CDR3 has 15 residues.

Material: peripheral blood mononuclear cells (PBMCs), obtained when the disease was refractory, from a patient treated with antithyroid drugs. The chain joins TRBV11-2 to TRBJ1-6, with D hard to call. The receptor was derived from a female donor with Graves disease. CDR3 residues: CASSFLTRKGSPLHF. Written as DNA, the CDR3 is TGTGCCAGCAGCTTTCTGACAAGGAAGGGTTCACCCCTCCACTTT.